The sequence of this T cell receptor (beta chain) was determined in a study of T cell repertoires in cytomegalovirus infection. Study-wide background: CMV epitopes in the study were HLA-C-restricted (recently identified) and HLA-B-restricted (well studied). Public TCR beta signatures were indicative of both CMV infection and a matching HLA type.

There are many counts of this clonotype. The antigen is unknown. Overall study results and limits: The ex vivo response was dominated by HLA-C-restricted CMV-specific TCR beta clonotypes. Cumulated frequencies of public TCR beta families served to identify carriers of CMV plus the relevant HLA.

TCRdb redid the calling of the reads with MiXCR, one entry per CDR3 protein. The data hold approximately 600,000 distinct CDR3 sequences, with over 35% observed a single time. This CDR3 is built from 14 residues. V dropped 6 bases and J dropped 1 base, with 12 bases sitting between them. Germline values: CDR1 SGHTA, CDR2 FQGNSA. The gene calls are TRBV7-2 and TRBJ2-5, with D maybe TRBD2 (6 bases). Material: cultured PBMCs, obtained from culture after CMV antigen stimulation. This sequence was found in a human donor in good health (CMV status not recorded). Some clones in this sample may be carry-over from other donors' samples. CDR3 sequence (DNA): TGTGCCAGCAGATCCGGGGGTAGCCAAGAGACCCAGTACTTC. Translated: CASRSGGSQETQYF.